This T cell receptor (beta chain) was sequenced during a study of cytomegalovirus exposure and HLA in healthy donors. The overall study: Clustering assigned 70% to 85% of the roughly 400 genotyped donors to the Caucasian-associated ancestry cluster.

Findings and caveats of the study: In a later analysis, TCR beta V- and J-gene trimming was associated with a missense DCLRE1C variant. Sequencing likely caused a cluster of highly shared sequence variants.

From germline, CDR1 is MGHRA and CDR2 YSYEKL. Trimming took off 2 bases at V and 3 bases at J, with 14 bases between the two ends. The CDR3 sequence is 16 residues long. To note about this clone: Its antigen is undetermined.

The primer mix had 60 Vbeta and 13 Jbeta primers. Per the original methods: A later analysis tallied tens of millions of unique TCR beta chains, some 12 million of them shared. The data were produced by immunoSEQ multiplex PCR, yet TCRdb's version contains in-frame clones alone and is incomplete. For V, J and clone size, that table is used; D and trimming come from the DNA. The sample records 130,000 to 150,000 clones, approximately 80% being singletons. The specimen was PBMCs. The gene calls are TRBV4-1 and TRBJ1-3, with D unclear. This clonotype was sampled from a woman between 45 and 60 years old in good health and CMV-seronegative. CDR3 loop: CASSQPSRSGGNTIYF. Written as DNA, the CDR3 is TGCGCCAGCAGCCAACCTTCCCGTAGCGGTGGAAACACCATATATTTT.